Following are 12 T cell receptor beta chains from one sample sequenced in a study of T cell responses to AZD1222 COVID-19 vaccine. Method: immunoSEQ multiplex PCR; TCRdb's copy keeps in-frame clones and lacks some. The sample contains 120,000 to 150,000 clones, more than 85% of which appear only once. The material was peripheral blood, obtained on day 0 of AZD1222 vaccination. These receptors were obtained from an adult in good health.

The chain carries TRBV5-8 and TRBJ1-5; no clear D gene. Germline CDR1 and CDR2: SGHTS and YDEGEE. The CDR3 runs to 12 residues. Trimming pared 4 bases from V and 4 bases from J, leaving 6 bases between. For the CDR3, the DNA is TGTGCCAGCAGCCGCATTAATCAGCCCCAGCATTTT. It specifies CASSRINQPQHF.

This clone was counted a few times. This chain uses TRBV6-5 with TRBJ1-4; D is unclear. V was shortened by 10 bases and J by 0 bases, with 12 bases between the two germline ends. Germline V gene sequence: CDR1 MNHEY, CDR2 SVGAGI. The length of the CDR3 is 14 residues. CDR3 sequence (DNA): TGTGCCACTGGTGGGCAGCCAACTAATGAAAAACTGTTTTTT. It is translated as CATGGQPTNEKLFF.

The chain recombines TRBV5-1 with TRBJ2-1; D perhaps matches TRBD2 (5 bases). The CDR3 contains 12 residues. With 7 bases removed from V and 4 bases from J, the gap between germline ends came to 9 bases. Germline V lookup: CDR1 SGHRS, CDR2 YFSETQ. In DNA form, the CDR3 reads TGCGCCAGCCGGACTGGATACAATGAGCAGTTCTTC. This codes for CASRTGYNEQFF.

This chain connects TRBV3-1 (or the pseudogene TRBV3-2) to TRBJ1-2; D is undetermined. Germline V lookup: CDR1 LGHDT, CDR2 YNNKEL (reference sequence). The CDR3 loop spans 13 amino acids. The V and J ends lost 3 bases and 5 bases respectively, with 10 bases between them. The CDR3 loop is CASSQVRKYGYTF. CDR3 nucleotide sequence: TGTGCCAGCAGCCAGGTGCGCAAGTATGGCTACACCTTC.

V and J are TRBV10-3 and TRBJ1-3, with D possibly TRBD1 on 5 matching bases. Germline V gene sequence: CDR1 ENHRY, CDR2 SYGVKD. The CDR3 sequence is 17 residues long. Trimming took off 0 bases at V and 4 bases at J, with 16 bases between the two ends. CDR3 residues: CAISESGWGSSGNTIYF. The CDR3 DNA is TGTGCCATCAGTGAGTCTGGGTGGGGCTCGTCCGGAAACACCATATATTTT.

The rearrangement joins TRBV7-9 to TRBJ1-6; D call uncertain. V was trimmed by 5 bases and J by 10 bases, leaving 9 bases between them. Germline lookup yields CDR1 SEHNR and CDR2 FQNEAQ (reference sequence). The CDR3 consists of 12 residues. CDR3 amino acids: CASSPSESPLHF. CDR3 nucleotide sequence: TGTGCCAGCAGCCCCTCCGAGTCACCCCTCCACTTT.

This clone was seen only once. CDR3 DNA sequence: TGTGCCAGTAACAGAGACTCTGGAAACACCATATATTTT. Translating gives CASNRDSGNTIYF. The chain uses TRBV5-5 and TRBJ1-3; D gene ambiguous. V was trimmed by 8 bases and J by 0 bases, leaving 9 bases between them. CDR1 and CDR2 (germline): SGHKS, YYEKEE (reference sequence). The CDR3 extends over 13 amino acids.

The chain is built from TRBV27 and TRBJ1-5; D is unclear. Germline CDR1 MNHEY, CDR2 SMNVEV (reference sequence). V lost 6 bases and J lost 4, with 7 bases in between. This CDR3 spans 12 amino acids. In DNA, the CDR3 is TGTGCCAGCAGGGCAATAAATCAGCCCCAGCATTTT. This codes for CASRAINQPQHF.

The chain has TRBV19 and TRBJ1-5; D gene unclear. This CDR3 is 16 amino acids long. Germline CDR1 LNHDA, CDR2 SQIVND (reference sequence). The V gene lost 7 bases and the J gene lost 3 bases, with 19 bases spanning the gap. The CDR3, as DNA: TGTGCCAGTATTCCTGGTATTCGGGGTACCAATCAGCCCCAGCATTTT. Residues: CASIPGIRGTNQPQHF. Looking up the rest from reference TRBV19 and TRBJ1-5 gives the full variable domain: DGGITQSPKYLFRKEGQNVTLSCEQNLNHDAMYWYRQDPGQGLRLIYYSQIVNDFQKGDIAEGYSVSREKKESFPLTVTSAQKNPTAFYLCASIPGIRGTNQPQHFGDGTRLSIL.

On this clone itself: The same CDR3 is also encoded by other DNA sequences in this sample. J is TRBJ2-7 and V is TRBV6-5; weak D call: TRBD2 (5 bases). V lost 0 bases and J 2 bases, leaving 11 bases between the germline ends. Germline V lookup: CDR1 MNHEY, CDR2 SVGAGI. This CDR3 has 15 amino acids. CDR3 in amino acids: CASSYSSGGTYEQYF. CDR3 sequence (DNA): TGTGCCAGCAGTTACTCGAGCGGCGGTACCTACGAGCAGTACTTC.

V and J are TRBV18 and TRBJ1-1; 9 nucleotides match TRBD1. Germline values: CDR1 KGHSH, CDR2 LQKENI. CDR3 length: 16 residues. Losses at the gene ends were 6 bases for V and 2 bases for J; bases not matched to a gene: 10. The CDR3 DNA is TGTGCCAGCTCCCGACGGACAGGGGAGGGTAACACTGAAGCTTTCTTT. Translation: CASSRRTGEGNTEAFF.

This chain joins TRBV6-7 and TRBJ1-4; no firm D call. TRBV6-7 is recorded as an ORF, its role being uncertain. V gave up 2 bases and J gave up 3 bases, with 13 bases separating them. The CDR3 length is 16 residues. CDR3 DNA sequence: TGTGCCAGCAGTTACCCTCCCCGGGGAGCTAATGAAAAACTGTTTTTT. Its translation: CASSYPPRGANEKLFF.